In this sample, the clone carrying this T cell receptor beta chain turned up many times. Its target is unknown. The CDR3 is 15 residues long. Germline V gives CDR1 MNHNS, CDR2 SASEGT. The V gene end was trimmed by 3 bases and the J gene end by 5 bases; junction bases not matched to a gene: 7. This sample is drawn from a study of liver allograft versus peripheral blood T cells. Study-wide background: Hepatic allograft T cell receptor repertoires were evaluated relative to those present in recipients' peripheral blood. Findings of the study overall: Intragraft T cell receptor repertoires of liver allografts were reported to differ from peripheral blood repertoires.

TCRdb re-called the reads through MiXCR, storing one row per CDR3 protein. The table shows about 9,200 distinct CDR3 sequences, with roughly 26% occurring only once. The J gene is TRBJ2-3, the V gene TRBV6-1; 8 bases are shared with TRBD2. This sequence was found in a human patient who had a liver transplant. The T cells may come from the graft donor. The CDR3 sequence: CASSDFGGEGDTQYF. The CDR3 DNA is TGTGCCAGCAGTGATTTCGGGGGGGAGGGAGATACGCAGTATTTT.